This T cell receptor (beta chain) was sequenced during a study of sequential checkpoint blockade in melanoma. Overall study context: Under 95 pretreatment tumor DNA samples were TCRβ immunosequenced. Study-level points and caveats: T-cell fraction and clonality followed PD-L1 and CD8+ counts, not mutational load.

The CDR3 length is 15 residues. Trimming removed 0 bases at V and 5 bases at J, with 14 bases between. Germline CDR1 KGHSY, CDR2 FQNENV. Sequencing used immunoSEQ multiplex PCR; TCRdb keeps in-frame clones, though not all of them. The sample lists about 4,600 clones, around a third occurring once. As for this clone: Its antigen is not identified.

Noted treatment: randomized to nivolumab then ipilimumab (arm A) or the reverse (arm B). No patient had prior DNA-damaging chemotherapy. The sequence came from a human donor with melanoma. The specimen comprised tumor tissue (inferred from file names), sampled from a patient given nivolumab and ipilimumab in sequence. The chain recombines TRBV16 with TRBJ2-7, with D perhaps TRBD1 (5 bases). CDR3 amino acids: CASSQSHQGGDEQYF. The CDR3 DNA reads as TGTGCCAGCAGCCAATCTCACCAGGGTGGCGACGAGCAGTACTTC.